This TCR beta chain derives from a study of blood T cell repertoires in COVID-19. Study-level information: Some COVID-19 samples were acute and others convalescent; all came from the United States, Italy and Spain. PBMCs, B-cell-depleted T cells, or T cells were the source of the cDNA or gDNA that made up the material.

Germline CDR1 is ENHRY and CDR2 is SYGVKD. The CDR3 contains 11 residues. Trimming took 8 bases from V and 5 from J; bases not matched to a gene: 2. Adults between about 18 and 89 years of age took part from fewer than 30 US areas. Recovery meant two consecutive negative NP/OP PCR tests, professional clearance, or resolved symptoms. To note about this clone: This sample includes further DNA sequences coding for the same CDR3.

The assay was immunoSEQ multiplex PCR, and TCRdb's table has in-frame clones only and misses some. The repertoire holds 250,000 to 300,000 clones, with approximately 88% as singletons. This clonotype was sampled from a woman aged 25 to 45 who had recovered from COVID-19. Sequenced: PBMCs or T cells enriched from blood (not recorded which). The chain carries TRBV10-3 and TRBJ1-1; TRBD1 matches 7 bases. This chain's CDR3 is CAISTGTEAFF. The CDR3 region has the DNA TGTGCCATCTCGACAGGGACTGAAGCTTTCTTT.